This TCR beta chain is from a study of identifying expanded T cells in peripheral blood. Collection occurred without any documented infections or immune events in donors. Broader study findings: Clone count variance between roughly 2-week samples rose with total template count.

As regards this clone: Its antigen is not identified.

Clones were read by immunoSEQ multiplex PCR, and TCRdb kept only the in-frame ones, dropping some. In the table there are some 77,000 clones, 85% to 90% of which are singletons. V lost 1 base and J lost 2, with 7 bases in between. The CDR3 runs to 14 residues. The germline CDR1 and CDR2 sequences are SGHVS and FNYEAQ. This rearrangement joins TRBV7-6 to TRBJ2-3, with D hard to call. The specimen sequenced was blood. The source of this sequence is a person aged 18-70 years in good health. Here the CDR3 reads CASSLGMATDTQYF. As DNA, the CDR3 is TGTGCCAGCAGCTTAGGGATGGCCACAGATACGCAGTATTTT. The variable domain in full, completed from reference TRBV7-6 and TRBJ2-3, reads GAGVSQSPRYKVTKRGQDVALRCDPISGHVSLYWYRQALGQGPEFLTYFNYEAQQDKSGLPNDRFSAERPEGSISTLTIQRTEQRDSAMYRCASSLGMATDTQYFGPGTRLTVL.